Described below is a single TCR beta chain sequence and its context. This entry comes from a study of blood T cell repertoires in COVID-19. V was clipped by 3 bases and J by 9 bases; unmatched bases: 12. This CDR3 is built from 17 residues. Germline values: CDR1 MGHRA, CDR2 YSYEKL. Original handling: Estimation of nucleated cell counts relied on the amplification of reference gene primers. The method was immunoSEQ multiplex PCR; TCRdb's version includes in-frame clones alone and lacks a portion of them. V, J and clone size reflect that table, while D and trimming were determined from the DNA. Counted here are about 43,000 clones, about nine tenths occurring once; the ten biggest clones make up around a tenth.

The source material was peripheral blood. The clonotype originates from a human donor in a cohort sampled during active COVID-19. V is TRBV4-1 and J is TRBJ2-1; 12 positions match TRBD2. The CDR3 protein is CASSHPSSGGALFEQFF. The CDR3 DNA is TGCGCCAGCAGCCACCCCTCTAGCGGGGGGGCCCTATTTGAGCAGTTCTTC.